This section outlines one T cell receptor beta chain sequence together with its context. What it binds is not known. This entry belongs to a study of shared clonotypes between healthy human individuals. Sequenced by immunoSEQ multiplex PCR; TCRdb stores in-frame clones only, minus some. The sample shows approximately 1.9 million clones, around 93% of them seen only once. It was CD45RO-negative cells, positively selected for CCR7, that made up naive CD8 cells, with terminally differentiated effector memory CD45RA+ cells excluded. General study findings and limits: Clonotypes shared by all four sorted-subset donors had higher generation probabilities than non-shared clonotypes.

V was shortened by 7 bases and J by 8 bases, with 23 bases between the two germline ends. This CDR3 spans 16 amino acids. Germline V CDR1 and CDR2: MNHEY, SMNVEV (reference sequence). The sample consisted of naive CD8+ T cells from PBMCs. This receptor was obtained from a man aged 18 to 29 in good health. Some clones in this sample may be carry-over from other donors' samples. V gene TRBV27 combines with J gene TRBJ1-4, with D tentatively TRBD1 (6 bases). CDR3 residues: CASTPWPQGLGEKLFF. Here the CDR3 DNA reads TGTGCCAGCACCCCTTGGCCCCAGGGGCTAGGCGAAAAACTGTTTTTT.